This TCR beta chain was sequenced during a study of shared clonotypes between healthy human individuals. The table came from immunoSEQ multiplex PCR; TCRdb's copy has only in-frame clones and leaves some out. Here the sample spans under 850,000 clones, about 91% being singletons. Selected positively for CCR7 and CD45RO-negative, naive CD8 cells excluded terminally differentiated effector memory CD45RA+ cells. In its sample, this clone was seen once. This CDR3 spans 15 amino acids. The V gene's germline CDR1 is MDHEN and CDR2 SYDVKM. V shed 6 bases and J 7 bases; nucleotides not matched to a gene: 9. The clonotype originates from a man aged 25-45 years in good health. The sequenced sample consisted of naive CD8+ T cells sorted from blood. The chain combines TRBV28 with TRBJ2-1, with 10 bases that match TRBD2. The CDR3 DNA follows: TGTGCCAGCAGCGCTCTAGCGGGAGTTTTAAATGAGCAGTTCTTC. This sequence encodes CASSALAGVLNEQFF.